This T cell receptor (beta chain) was sequenced in a study of CD8 T cells in Susac syndrome (dated by TCRdb to the late 2010s). Background for the entire study: Repertoire sequencing was used to test whether CD8+ T cell activation and differentiation in Susac syndrome was antigen driven. Clonality of the CD8+ T cell repertoire was compared between more than 10 healthy donors, 14 Susac syndrome patients and around 16 multiple sclerosis patients.

General findings and caveats noted by the study authors: The number of individuals in the TCR sequencing and HLA analysis was acknowledged as relatively small.

Peripheral blood CD8+ and CD4+ T cells from healthy donors, Susac syndrome patients and multiple sclerosis patients were profiled by high-throughput TCR beta sequencing. Healthy donors were included as age- and sex-matched controls. Bulk CD8+ and CD4+ T cells were purified by magnetic negative isolation, whereas CD8+ TEMRA cells were enriched by FACS. Blood was collected in EDTA tubes and processed within 24 hours, with PBMCs isolated through density gradient centrifugation. PBMCs intended for TCR sequencing were frozen in liquid nitrogen and were later thawed in a 37 degrees C water bath. The sorted or isolated CD4+, CD8+ and CD8+ TEMRA cells reached a purity of at least 90%. In regard to this clonotype: This clone's antigen is unknown. There are no base qualities to consult, and no much larger clone falls within one base.

RNA was extracted using the RNeasy kit, and roughly 0.5 to 1 microgram was reverse transcribed with random hexamers. The immunoSEQ multiplex PCR assay, covering 54 Vbeta and 13 Jbeta segments, was used to amplify TCR beta CDR3 regions. PCR amplification bias was corrected by using a synthetic template baseline for primer optimization and computational correction. As for the authors' bioinformatics: Only productive sequences were kept, with reads annotated to V, D and J genes according to IMGT and analyzed in immunoSEQ Analyzer. Clonality was computed as one minus Shannon entropy normalized by log2 of the number of productive unique sequences. Public and private clones were assessed among the 100 most prevalent clones of each patient and control. Clones were defined as Susac-specific when absent from the healthy and MS cohorts, from about 1,100 published viral clones and from other ImmuneACCESS disease sequences. Through fastp at Q25 and MiXCR, TCRdb rebuilt clones from the public reads, retaining in-frame beta chains. CDR3 protein duplicates are merged, each entry listing the most common genes and DNA. Clone size and V and J calls follow TCRdb, not the original study. The sample profile shows about 47,000 distinct CDR3 sequences; around 92% of them were found once. 0.4% to 0.5% of the sample goes to the ten largest clones.

The source material was CD8+ T cells from PBMCs. This sequence originates from a human donor in good health.

CDR3 region: CASSFTSTRDNEQFF. The nucleotide sequence reads as follows: TGTGCCAGCAGCTTCACTTCGACTAGGGACAATGAGCAGTTCTTC. Recombination joined TRBV7-9 with TRBJ2-1; 6 matching bases give a weak D call of TRBD2. V is cut by 3 bases and J by 5 bases, and the space between the germline ends is 14 bases. Via the germline V gene (reference sequence), CDR1 is SEHNR and CDR2 FQNEAQ. Spanning cysteine to phenylalanine, the CDR3 consists of 15 amino acids. Only CDR3 DNA is held: 45 bases, read in frame from base 1.